This TCR beta chain was retrieved from a study of technical replicates of blood from a handful of donors (TCRdb year 2017). About this clone itself: The antigen it binds to is not known. One base away there is no much larger clone; base qualities are not given.

For CDR1 and CDR2, the germline V gene lists SGHRS and YFSETQ. V is reduced by 7 bases and J by 6 bases, leaving a spacing of 18 bases between them. From cysteine to phenylalanine, the CDR3 is 14 amino acids long. The kept DNA is CDR3 alone, 42 bases in frame from the first base. Receptor libraries were prepared by the immunoSEQ multiplex PCR assay. TCRdb took this table from immuneACCESS and kept in-frame rearrangements with V and J called. Such tables lack part of the clones; where checked against another copy, unresolved V genes explain under half of the gap, and the rest is unexplained. This sample holds more than 65,000 clones; around 90% were observed only once. Of the sample, over 0.35% falls within the top ten clones.

The rearranged chain carries TRBV5-1 and TRBJ2-3, and perhaps TRBD2 as D gene, on 5 matching bases. The receptor's source is a human donor in good health. Sequencing was carried out using T cells isolated from PBMCs. The DNA sequence is given as TGCGCCAGCTCCGACCGTACTGGCGGGGATACGCAGTATTTT. Translated, this is CASSDRTGGDTQYF.